A single T cell receptor (beta chain) is shown here with its context. Its target is not known. This sample was included in a study of cytomegalovirus exposure and HLA in healthy donors. The study, taken as a whole, reports: A later analysis by the authors found several of the most significant clusters apparently linked to common viral pathogens. It was shown in a later analysis that HLA-associated TCR beta chains were more clonally expanded than other, equally common chains.

The PCR ran on 60 Vbeta and 13 Jbeta primers. Assay: immunoSEQ multiplex PCR; the TCRdb copy retains only in-frame clones and omits some. The table includes over 70,000 clones, roughly 70% detected once. The sequenced sample consisted of PBMCs. This TCR was recovered from a man aged 30 to 39 in good health and CMV-seronegative.

The CDR3 sequence is CASSGKTANNEQFF. In DNA, the CDR3 is TGTGCCAGCAGCGGTAAGACAGCAAACAATGAGCAGTTCTTC. The V and J genes are TRBV5-4 and TRBJ2-1; perhaps TRBD1 as D (5 bases). The CDR3 loop spans 14 amino acids. V was trimmed by 4 bases and J by 5 bases, leaving 13 bases between them. The germline V gene encodes CDR1 SGHNT and CDR2 YYREEE (reference sequence).